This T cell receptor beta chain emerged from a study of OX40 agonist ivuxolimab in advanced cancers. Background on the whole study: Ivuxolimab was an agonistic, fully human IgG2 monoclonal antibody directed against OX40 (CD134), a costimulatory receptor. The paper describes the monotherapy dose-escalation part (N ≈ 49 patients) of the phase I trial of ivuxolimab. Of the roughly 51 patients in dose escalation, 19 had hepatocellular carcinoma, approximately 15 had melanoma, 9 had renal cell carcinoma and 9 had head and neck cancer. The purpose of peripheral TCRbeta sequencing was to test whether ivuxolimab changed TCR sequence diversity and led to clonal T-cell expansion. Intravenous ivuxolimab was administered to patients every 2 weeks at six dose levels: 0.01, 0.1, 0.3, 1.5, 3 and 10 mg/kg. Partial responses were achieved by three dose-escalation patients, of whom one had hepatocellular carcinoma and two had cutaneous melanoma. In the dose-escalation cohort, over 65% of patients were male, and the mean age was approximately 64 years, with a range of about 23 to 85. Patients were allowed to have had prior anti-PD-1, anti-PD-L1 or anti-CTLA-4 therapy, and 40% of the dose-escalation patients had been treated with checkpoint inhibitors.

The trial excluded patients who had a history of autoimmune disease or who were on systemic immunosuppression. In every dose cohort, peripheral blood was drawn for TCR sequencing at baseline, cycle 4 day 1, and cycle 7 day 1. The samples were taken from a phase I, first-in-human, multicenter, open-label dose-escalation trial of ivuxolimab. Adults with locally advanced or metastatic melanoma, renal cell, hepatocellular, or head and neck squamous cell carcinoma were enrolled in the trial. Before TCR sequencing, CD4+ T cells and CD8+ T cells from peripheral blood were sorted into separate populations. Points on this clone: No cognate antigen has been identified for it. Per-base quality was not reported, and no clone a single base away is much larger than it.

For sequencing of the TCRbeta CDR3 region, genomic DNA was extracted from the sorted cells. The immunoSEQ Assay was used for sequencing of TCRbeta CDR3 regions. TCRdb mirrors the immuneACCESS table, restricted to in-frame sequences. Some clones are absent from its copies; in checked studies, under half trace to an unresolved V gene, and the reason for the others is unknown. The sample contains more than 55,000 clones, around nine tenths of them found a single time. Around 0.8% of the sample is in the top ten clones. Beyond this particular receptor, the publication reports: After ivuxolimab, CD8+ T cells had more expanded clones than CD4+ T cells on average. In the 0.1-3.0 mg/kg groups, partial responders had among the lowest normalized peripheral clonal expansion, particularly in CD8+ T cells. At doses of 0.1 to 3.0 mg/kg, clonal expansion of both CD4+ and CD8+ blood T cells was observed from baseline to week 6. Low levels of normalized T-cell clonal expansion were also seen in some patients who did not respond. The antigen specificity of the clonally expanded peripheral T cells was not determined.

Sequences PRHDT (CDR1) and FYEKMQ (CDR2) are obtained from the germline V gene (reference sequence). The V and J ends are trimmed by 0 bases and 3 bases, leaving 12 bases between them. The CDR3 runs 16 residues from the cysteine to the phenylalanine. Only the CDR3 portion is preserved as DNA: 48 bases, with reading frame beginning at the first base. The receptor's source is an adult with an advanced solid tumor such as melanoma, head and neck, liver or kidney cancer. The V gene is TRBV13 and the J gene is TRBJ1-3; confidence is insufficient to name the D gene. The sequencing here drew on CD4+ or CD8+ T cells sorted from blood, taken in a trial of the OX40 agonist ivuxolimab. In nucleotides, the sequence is TGTGCCAGCAGCTTAGGAAGCCCAAAACGTGGAAACACCATATATTTT. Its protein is CASSLGSPKRGNTIYF.